This TCR beta chain was captured in a study of OX40 agonist ivuxolimab in advanced cancers. With regard to the full study: The costimulatory receptor OX40 (CD134) was targeted by ivuxolimab, a fully human IgG2 agonistic monoclonal antibody. The paper describes the monotherapy dose-escalation part (N of about 52 patients) of the phase I trial of ivuxolimab. Partial responses were achieved by three dose-escalation patients, of whom one had hepatocellular carcinoma and two had cutaneous melanoma. Prior anti-PD-1, anti-PD-L1 or anti-CTLA-4 therapy was permitted, and checkpoint inhibitors had been received by less than 45% of dose-escalation patients. Peripheral TCRbeta sequencing was intended to test whether TCR sequence diversity was altered and clonal T-cell expansion was caused by ivuxolimab. Intravenous ivuxolimab was administered to patients every 2 weeks at six dose levels: 0.01, 0.1, 0.3, 1.5, 3 and 10 mg/kg. A male proportion of 82.7% and a mean age of 60 years, ranging from about 23 to 90, were recorded for the dose-escalation cohort. Of the 50 to 55 patients in dose escalation, approximately 20 had hepatocellular carcinoma, some 15 had melanoma, 9 had renal cell carcinoma and 9 had head and neck cancer.

This clone was seen just once. Its binding antigen is unknown. Base qualities are missing; no much larger clone stands one base away. For sequencing of the TCRbeta CDR3 region, genomic DNA was extracted from the sorted cells. The immunoSEQ Assay was used to sequence the TCRbeta CDR3 regions. Drawn from immuneACCESS, this table holds only the in-frame rearrangements with V and J called that TCRdb kept. Clones are partly lost; checked studies trace under half to an unresolved V gene and leave the rest unexplained. The sample table records approximately 90,000 clones; approximately 86% of these occur just once. 3% to 4% of the sample goes to the ten largest clones. The full study reports these points: After ivuxolimab, more expanded clones were found on average in CD8+ T cells than in CD4+ T cells. In partial responders in the 0.1-3.0 mg/kg groups, normalized peripheral clonal expansion was found to be among the lowest, especially among CD8+ T cells. Low levels of normalized T-cell clonal expansion were also shown by some nonresponding patients. Which antigens the clonally expanded peripheral T cells were specific for was not determined. At doses of 0.1 to 3.0 mg/kg, clonal expansion of both CD4+ and CD8+ blood T cells was observed from baseline to week 6.

Patients with autoimmune disease history or receiving systemic immunosuppression were excluded from the trial. Peripheral blood for TCR sequencing was collected from all dose cohorts at baseline, on cycle 4 day 1, and on cycle 7 day 1. Samples were obtained from an open-label, multicenter, first-in-human phase I dose-escalation trial of ivuxolimab. Adults with locally advanced or metastatic melanoma, renal cell carcinoma, hepatocellular carcinoma or head and neck squamous cell carcinoma were enrolled in the trial. CD4+ and CD8+ T cells were sorted separately from peripheral blood before TCR sequencing. Here the sequenced sample was CD4+ or CD8+ T cells sorted from blood, taken in a trial of the OX40 agonist ivuxolimab. The receptor was isolated from an adult with an advanced solid tumor such as melanoma, head and neck, liver or kidney cancer.

The base sequence is TGTGCCAGCAGCTTAGCCACTAGCGGTACCTACAATGAGCAGTTCTTC. This codes for CASSLATSGTYNEQFF. The V and J genes are TRBV7-9 and TRBJ2-1; the central 8 bases match TRBD2. The germline V gene (reference sequence) specifies SEHNR as CDR1 and FQNEAQ as CDR2. Trimming leaves V shorter by 0 bases and J shorter by 2 bases, with the junction holding 3 bases beyond the gene matches. Taken from cysteine to phenylalanine, the CDR3 has 16 residues. Of the read, only the CDR3 DNA is kept; its 48 bases are in frame from base 1.